The clone carrying this T cell receptor (beta chain) was counted ten times or more. The sample originates from a study of blood T cells in healthy people across ages. Alongside a J-beta primer mix, a sample-barcoded 5' primer served in a second PCR lasting 7 to 11 cycles. TCRdb used MiXCR to reprocess the 5' RACE reads, holding one entry per CDR3 protein. The sample lists around 520,000 distinct CDR3 sequences; about 27% were seen once. The germline V and J ends were trimmed by 6 bases and 5 bases, with 22 bases remaining between them. The CDR3 consists of 16 residues. The germline V gene has CDR1 MNHEY and CDR2 SMNVEV (reference sequence). The data were also submitted as part of a second study, on T cells of mothers and their children.

The chain joins TRBV27 to TRBJ1-2; D is perhaps TRBD1 (6 bases). This clonotype originated in a boy between 2 and 10 years old in good health. Sample: blood. CDR3 bases: TGTGCCAGCAGGGACGTACTACAGGGAAGTGGTTATGGCTACACCTTC. It yields the protein CASRDVLQGSGYGYTF.